This T cell receptor beta chain was observed in a study of blood T cell repertoires in COVID-19. In the study overall: Acute and convalescent COVID-19 specimens originated in the United States, Italy and Spain. The analysed material was cDNA or gDNA that came from T cells, B-cell-depleted T cells, or PBMCs.

Original handling: Nucleated cell number was recorded as an estimate derived from reference gene primer amplification. Profiled with immunoSEQ multiplex PCR; TCRdb holds only in-frame clones, not every one. The V and J calls and clone size are taken from that table; D and trimming were inferred from the DNA. The table includes over 200,000 clones, 89% detected once. Losses at the gene ends were 4 bases for V and 6 bases for J; bases not matched to a gene: 8. The V gene's germline CDR1 is SGHTA and CDR2 FQGTGA. The CDR3 extends over 17 amino acids. The J gene is TRBJ2-1, the V gene TRBV7-3; 14 bases map to TRBD2. Sequencing was carried out using peripheral blood. The receptor comes from a man in his 60s who had recovered from COVID-19. CDR3 bases: TGTGCCAGCAGCTCTGGGACTAGCGGGGGACCAACCAATGAGCAGTTCTTC. This gives the protein CASSSGTSGGPTNEQFF.